The 27 T cell receptor beta chains given below trace back to one sample, sequenced in a study of blood T cell repertoires in COVID-19. Method: immunoSEQ multiplex PCR; TCRdb's copy keeps in-frame clones and lacks some. The table includes roughly 70,000 clones, roughly 80% detected once. Specimen: peripheral blood. Receptors were obtained from a human donor in a cohort sampled during active COVID-19.

In DNA form, the CDR3 reads TGTGCCAGCAGCTCAACAACGGGGTTACCAATGAACACTGAAGCTTTCTTT. It translates to CASSSTTGLPMNTEAFF. The chain uses TRBV21-1 and TRBJ1-1. TRBV21-1 is a known pseudogene. The CDR3 consists of 17 residues.

For the CDR3, the DNA is TGTGCCAGCAGTGAATGGTCGGGGGGGGGCTACACCTTC. Amino acids: CASSEWSGGGYTF. The chain joins TRBV6-1 to TRBJ1-2, with D perhaps TRBD1 (5 bases). The CDR3 is made up of 13 amino acids. V was clipped by 2 bases and J by 8 bases, with 12 bases between them. Germline lookup yields CDR1 MNHNS and CDR2 SASEGT.

This chain joins TRBV6-5 and TRBJ1-2, with TRBD1 as a possible D gene (5 bases). The V end was cut by 6 bases, the J end by 2 bases, with 10 bases between. This CDR3 is built from 13 residues. Germline CDR1 and CDR2: MNHEY and SVGAGI. The CDR3 protein is CASSGGGNYGYTF. The CDR3 nucleotides are TGTGCCAGCAGCGGCGGGGGGAACTATGGCTACACCTTC.

The rearrangement joins TRBV19 to TRBJ1-5, with D unresolved. Germline CDR1 reads LNHDA; CDR2 reads SQIVND (reference sequence). Deletions cut 5 bases from V and 7 bases from J, with 15 bases between. The CDR3 covers 14 residues. The CDR3 bases are TGTGCCAGTAGTCCCCCGGGCGGAGGGCAGCCCCAGCATTTT. Amino acid sequence: CASSPPGGGQPQHF.

This chain uses TRBV13 with TRBJ2-3, with 9 bases lining up with TRBD2. Germline V gene data show CDR1 as PRHDT and CDR2 as FYEKMQ (reference sequence). The CDR3 has 15 residues. The trim removed 3 bases at V and 4 bases at J, leaving 5 bases unmatched. CDR3 amino acids: CASSFGLAGPDTQYF. CDR3 bases: TGTGCCAGCAGCTTCGGGCTAGCGGGGCCAGATACGCAGTATTTT.

The sample holds a few counts of this clone. The rearrangement uses TRBV4-2 and TRBJ2-3; 13 bases are shared with TRBD2. Losses at the gene ends were 4 bases for V and 2 bases for J; bases not matched to a gene: 6. Germline-derived CDR1 and CDR2 are LGHNA and YNFKEQ. The CDR3 has 17 amino acids. The CDR3: CASSPSTSGGTTDTQYF. CDR3 DNA sequence: TGTGCCAGCAGCCCCTCGACTAGCGGGGGGACCACAGATACGCAGTATTTT.

In this sample, this clone turned up once. This chain links TRBV7-8 with TRBJ1-4; D possibly corresponds to TRBD1 (6 bases). Germline V lookup: CDR1 SGHVS, CDR2 FQNEAQ. This CDR3 is 17 amino acids long. Trimming took 1 base from V and 6 from J, leaving 18 bases between them. The CDR3 DNA is TGTGCCAGCAGCTTAGAAATGGACCCAGGGGTGCATGAAAAACTGTTTTTT. Amino acid sequence: CASSLEMDPGVHEKLFF.

This chain connects TRBV11-2 to TRBJ2-1, with 10 bases aligning to TRBD1. Germline V gene lookup returns CDR1 SGHAT and CDR2 FQNNGV. The J segment lost 10 bases and the V segment lost 3 bases, leaving 12 bases of the junction unmatched. This CDR3 comprises 16 residues. The chain's CDR3 is CASSFPGQGSSREQFF. The CDR3 DNA reads TGTGCCAGCAGCTTCCCGGGACAGGGGTCGAGTCGCGAGCAGTTCTTC.

This sequence joins TRBV15 and TRBJ1-5; D is ambiguous. The CDR3 spans 16 residues. The ends were cut back, 1 base at V and 1 base at J, with 11 bases in the middle. CDR1 LNHNV and CDR2 YYDKDF come from the germline V gene (reference sequence). The CDR3 DNA reads as TGTGCCACCAGCAGAGGCCCCGCGAAGAGCAATCAGCCCCAGCATTTT. It yields the protein CATSRGPAKSNQPQHF.

CDR3 sequence (DNA): TGTGCCTGGAGTTTTTTCCCAATGGTACGGTATCAGCCCCAGCATTTT. Translating it yields CAWSFFPMVRYQPQHF. This sequence joins TRBV30 and TRBJ1-5; D uncertain. Trimming took off 2 bases at V and 5 bases at J, with 19 bases between the two ends. Germline V CDR1 and CDR2: GTSNPN, SVGIG (reference sequence). The CDR3 length is 16 residues.

The V and J genes are TRBV6-6 and TRBJ1-1; D possibly corresponds to TRBD1 (5 bases). This CDR3 has 14 amino acids. From germline, CDR1 is MNHNY and CDR2 SVGAGI (reference sequence). V was shortened by 0 bases and J by 4 bases, with 9 bases between the two germline ends. DNA for the CDR3: TGTGCCAGCAGTTACTCGACGGGGGGCACTGAAGCTTTCTTT. Its protein is CASSYSTGGTEAFF.

The chain carries TRBV19 and TRBJ2-1, with 7 bases aligning to TRBD1. The length of the CDR3 is 16 residues. After removal of 4 bases from V and 0 bases from J, the junction contained 6 bases not matched to a gene. CDR1 and CDR2 (germline): LNHDA, SQIVND (reference sequence). In DNA, the CDR3 is TGTGCCAGTAGTAAGTCGGCAGGGGGCTCCTACAATGAGCAGTTCTTC. It translates to CASSKSAGGSYNEQFF.

This clone was observed a single time. The chain links TRBV4-1 to TRBJ2-5; 12 bases map to TRBD2. V was pared by 4 bases and J by 5 bases, with 8 bases of the junction left unmatched. The CDR3 extends over 16 amino acids. In germline, CDR1 is MGHRA, CDR2 YSYEKL. The CDR3 sequence: CASSRRLAGVGETQYF. CDR3 in DNA: TGCGCCAGCAGCCGGAGACTAGCGGGGGTCGGGGAGACCCAGTACTTC.

The chain uses TRBV20-1 and TRBJ1-5, with 10 bases fitting TRBD1. J was trimmed by 1 base and V by 5 bases; bases with no gene match: 11. The CDR3 runs to 17 residues. Looked up from germline, CDR1 is DFQATT and CDR2 is SNEGSKA (reference sequence). As DNA, the CDR3 is TGCAGTGCTCGTGGGACAGGGGCCGGCCGGAGCAATCAGCCCCAGCATTTT. Its translation is CSARGTGAGRSNQPQHF.

The chain links TRBV30 to TRBJ1-5, with D maybe TRBD1 (5 bases). The CDR3 loop spans 17 amino acids. Trimming removed 3 bases from V and 7 bases from J, with 25 bases in between. The germline gives CDR1 GTSNPN, CDR2 SVGIG (reference sequence). The CDR3: CAWRPILQAPEGQPQHF. CDR3 DNA sequence: TGTGCCTGGAGACCAATTCTACAGGCACCGGAGGGACAGCCCCAGCATTTT.

The chain carries TRBV2 and TRBJ2-3; possibly TRBD1 for D (6 bases). Between the trimmed V and J ends, which lost 3 bases and 2 bases, there was a span of 12 bases. The CDR3 is made up of 15 amino acids. From germline, CDR1 is SNHLY and CDR2 FYNNEI. The CDR3 coding sequence is TGTGCCAGCAGTGAGGTGGACAGTATCACAGATACGCAGTATTTT. Translating gives CASSEVDSITDTQYF.

This clone has just one count. The chain links TRBV7-2 to TRBJ2-3; 12 bases line up with TRBD2. CDR1 is SGHTA, CDR2 FQGNSA, per germline. The junction had 12 bases not matched to a gene; V was cut back by 3 bases and J by 5 bases. The CDR3 totals 18 residues. CDR3 bases: TGTGCCAGCAGCTTGTACCCTCCTAGCGGGGGGGCCTTAGATACGCAGTATTTT. Translated, it gives CASSLYPPSGGALDTQYF.

V gene TRBV4-3 combines with J gene TRBJ2-7; 8 bases align to TRBD1. J lost 6 bases, V lost 0 bases, and 10 bases had no gene match. The germline V gene encodes CDR1 LGHNA and CDR2 YSLEER. The CDR3 is 16 amino acids. CDR3 sequence (DNA): TGCGCCAGCAGCCAAGAGCTTCGGACAGGGAAAAGCGAGCAGTACTTC. It yields the protein CASSQELRTGKSEQYF.

This chain joins TRBV5-1 and TRBJ2-7; D is ambiguous. The V and J ends lost 4 bases and 0 bases respectively, with 5 bases between them. Germline loops: CDR1 SGHRS, CDR2 YFSETQ. This CDR3 is built from 12 residues. DNA of the CDR3: TGCGCCAGCAGCCTAAGCTCCTACGAGCAGTACTTC. Protein sequence: CASSLSSYEQYF. Looking up the rest from reference TRBV5-1 and TRBJ2-7 gives the full variable domain: KAGVTQTPRYLIKTRGQQVTLSCSPISGHRSVSWYQQTPGQGLQFLFEYFSETQRNKGNFPGRFSGRQFSNSRSEMNVSTLELGDSALYLCASSLSSYEQYFGPGTRLTVT.

CDR3 sequence: CASSWRSSSYNEQFF. Written as DNA, the CDR3 is TGTGCCAGCAGTTGGCGGTCGAGCTCCTACAATGAGCAGTTCTTC. This chain connects TRBV2 to TRBJ2-1; D is uncertain. CDR1 and CDR2 (germline): SNHLY, FYNNEI. This CDR3 is built from 15 residues. Trimming removed 5 bases at V and 0 bases at J, with 11 bases between.

The gene calls are TRBV11-2 and TRBJ2-7; 9 bases are shared with TRBD1. The CDR3 runs 14 residues. Germline CDR1 is SGHAT and CDR2 is FQNNGV. Trimming at V came to 6 bases and at J to 2 bases, leaving 5 bases not matched to a gene. The CDR3 reads CASRGTGRPYEQYF. DNA for the CDR3: TGTGCCAGCAGAGGGACAGGGAGACCCTACGAGCAGTACTTC.

The chain is built from TRBV2 and TRBJ2-7; D might be TRBD2 (5 bases). Per the germline V gene, CDR1 is SNHLY and CDR2 is FYNNEI. The CDR3 runs 12 residues. Trimming took 8 bases from V and 2 from J, leaving 10 bases between them. The CDR3 nucleotides are TGTGCCAGCTCTTCCGGGGCCTACGAGCAGTACTTC. This translates into CASSSGAYEQYF.

The chain joins TRBV3-1 (or the pseudogene TRBV3-2) to TRBJ2-5; a weak D match, TRBD2 (6 bases). From germline, CDR1 is LGHDT and CDR2 YNNKEL (reference sequence). V dropped 1 base and J dropped 7 bases, with 10 bases sitting between them. The length of the CDR3 is 13 residues. The CDR3 sequence is CASSQGSGGTQYF. CDR3 coding DNA: TGTGCCAGCAGCCAAGGTAGCGGAGGGACCCAGTACTTC.

The chain couples TRBV21-1 to TRBJ2-7; the table calls TRBD1, which could not be checked here. TRBV21-1 represents a pseudogene. This CDR3 has 14 residues. CDR3 residues: CASSEGQLPHEQYF. The CDR3 DNA is TGTGCCAGCAGCGAGGGACAGCTCCCTCACGAGCAGTACTTC.

The chain recombines TRBV7-9 with TRBJ2-5, with 8 bases aligning to TRBD1. Germline values: CDR1 SEHNR, CDR2 FQNEAQ (reference sequence). With V trimmed by 5 bases and J by 8 bases, 10 bases remained unmatched. The CDR3 is made up of 14 amino acids. The CDR3 is CASSPNRDRRTQYF. CDR3 coding DNA: TGTGCCAGCAGCCCAAACCGGGACAGGAGAACCCAGTACTTC.

The J gene is TRBJ2-5, the V gene TRBV10-3; D is perhaps TRBD2 (6 bases). The CDR3 is 14 amino acids. The germline V and J ends were trimmed by 0 bases and 4 bases, with 9 bases remaining between them. Germline V lookup: CDR1 ENHRY, CDR2 SYGVKD. The CDR3 loop is CAISESILAETQYF. Written as DNA, the CDR3 is TGTGCCATCAGTGAGTCCATACTAGCAGAGACCCAGTACTTC.

The V gene is TRBV3-1 (or the pseudogene TRBV3-2), the J gene TRBJ2-2; 15 bases line up with TRBD2. Looked up from germline, CDR1 is LGHDT and CDR2 is YNNKEL (reference sequence). Trimming at V came to 2 bases and at J to 5 bases, leaving 9 bases not matched to a gene. The CDR3 is 19 amino acids. Here the CDR3 reads CASSQSLGLAGGHTGELFF. The DNA of the CDR3 is TGTGCCAGCAGCCAATCTCTCGGACTAGCGGGGGGGCATACCGGGGAGCTGTTTTTT.